The following is a T cell receptor (beta chain) sequence with its context. Its target antigen remains unknown. No base qualities exist here, and no much larger clone lies one base off it. The germline V gene (reference sequence) yields SEHNR for CDR1 and FQNEAQ for CDR2. Measured from the cysteine to the phenylalanine, the CDR3 is 15 residues long. Left in the record is the CDR3 DNA by itself, 45 bases read in frame from the first base. Trimming accounts for 1 base at V and 3 bases at J, while the number of junction bases matched to no gene is 3. This entry comes from a study of blood T cell repertoires in COVID-19 (TCRdb year 2020). Regarding the research as a whole: Samples from collaborators originated in the United States, Italy and Spain and spanned both the acute and convalescent phases of COVID-19. The material from the prospective study consisted of cDNA or gDNA derived from T cells, B-cell-depleted T cells, or PBMCs. Subjects who had been exposed to COVID-19, were actively infected with it, or had recovered from it provided the deeply sampled blood TCRbeta repertoires that made up the dataset. The repertoires were released in a freely available public database intended as a resource for research on the immune response to SARS-CoV-2. The samples were drawn from the first 160 participants of the ongoing ImmuneRACE study and from 950 to 1,500 subjects provided by 6 global collaborators. The sample metadata nearly always contained a de-identified subject ID, COVID-19 status, age in years and sex. Where available, HLA class I and class II types were taken from metadata supplied by the sample provider and were not determined by assay-based typing.

Study-wide findings and limitations: Clinical and demographic metadata were provided uncurated, with the amount varying by source and participant.

TCRbeta CDR3 regions were amplified from genomic DNA by means of the immunoSEQ Assay, a bias-controlled multiplex PCR. Under the source paper's analysis protocol: Within the assay, amplification of reference gene primers was used to estimate how many nucleated cells each sample contained. To quantify the absolute abundance of each unique TCRbeta CDR3 rearrangement, sequence reads were collapsed and filtered. For each sample, productive Simpson clonality was calculated by taking the square root of Simpson's diversity index across productive rearrangements. What TCRdb holds here is the immuneACCESS table cut down to in-frame rearrangements. Part of the clones is not present; checked against another copy, under half of the missing clones reflect an unresolved V gene, and the others are unexplained. V, J and clone size reflect that table, while D and trimming were determined from the DNA. For this sample there are 300,000 to 350,000 clones; 90% appear just once. The top ten constitute roughly 3.9% of the sample.

Enrolling through a virtual design, the prospective study's participants ranged in age from about 18 to 100 years and lived across 24 United States geographic areas. In the prospective study, cohorts were assigned on the basis of participant-reported clinical history obtained from a screening survey and a study questionnaire. Exposed participants were defined as having been in contact with someone with a PCR-confirmed or clinician-diagnosed COVID-19 case within 2 weeks of study entry. In the prospective study, whole blood, serum and a nasopharyngeal or oropharyngeal swab were collected from each participant by mobile phlebotomists. Prospective study participants could optionally give additional blood draws and questionnaires over an approximately 2-month period. Prospective study blood samples were shipped either frozen or at room temperature before DNA extraction.

The sample was PBMCs or T cells enriched from blood (not recorded which). This sequence originates from a woman aged 30 to 39 who had been exposed to COVID-19. The chain employs TRBV7-9 and TRBJ1-5, and 7 junction bases match TRBD1. The DNA sequence is TGTGCCAGCAGCTTAGTGGGGACAGACAATCAGCCCCAGCATTTT. It translates as CASSLVGTDNQPQHF.